A selection of T cell receptor beta chains follows, all from one sample in a study of breast tumors, draining lymph nodes, adjacent tissues. TCRdb ran MiXCR on the multiplex PCR reads and lists one entry per CDR3 protein. The sample has tens of thousands of distinct CDR3 sequences; 45% to 65% are singletons. The specimen sequenced was breast tumor tissue. These TCRs come from a female donor with breast cancer. Some clones in this sample may be carry-over from other donors' samples. Each CDR3 is given with its conserved first and last residue. The D gene is left open where the match is weak. Not every row has a clone size; where given, it reads once, few, many or a size class.

j_call v_call clone_size d_call cdr3_aa cdr3_nt
TRBJ1-2 TRBV2 - TRBD1 CARFTQGADYGYTF TGTGCCAGATTCACACAGGGGGCGGACTATGGCTACACCTTC
TRBJ1-4 TRBV19 - TRBD1 CASSPNRGASEKLFF TGTGCCAGTAGTCCCAACAGGGGCGCTAGTGAAAAACTGTTTTTT
TRBJ2-3 TRBV20-1 - TRBD1 CSAGTGKLNTQYF TGCAGTGCTGGGACAGGGAAGCTGAATACGCAGTATTTT
TRBJ1-1 TRBV24-1 - - CATSDSTQGNTEAFF TGTGCCACCAGTGATTCGACCCAGGGTAACACTGAAGCTTTCTTT
TRBJ2-3 TRBV2 - TRBD1 CASSNRGLGDTQYF TGTGCCAGCAGTAACAGGGGGCTGGGAGATACGCAGTATTTT
TRBJ1-5 TRBV18 many - CASSRGISSNQPQHF TGTGCCAGCTCGAGGGGCATCTCGAGCAATCAGCCCCAGCATTTT
TRBJ1-5 TRBV7-9 - TRBD1 CASSGQGTDQHF TGTGCCAGCAGCGGCCAAGGGACAGACCAGCATTTT
TRBJ1-5 TRBV24-1 few TRBD1 CATSETGDARPQHF TGTGCCACCAGTGAAACAGGGGACGCCAGGCCCCAGCATTTT
TRBJ2-3 TRBV6-6 many TRBD1 CASSYGQGTGTDTQYF TGTGCCAGCAGTTACGGACAGGGGACGGGTACAGATACGCAGTATTTT
TRBJ2-7 TRBV20-1 - - CSAPSGSSYEQYF TGCAGTGCCCCGTCGGGCAGCTCCTACGAGCAGTACTTC
TRBJ2-2 TRBV11-2 - TRBD2 CASSLGTSGGLANTGELFF TGTGCCAGCAGCCTCGGGACTAGCGGGGGCCTCGCGAACACCGGGGAGCTGTTTTTT
TRBJ1-4 TRBV19 - - CASSIGKMNEKLFF TGTGCCAGTAGCATAGGGAAGATGAATGAAAAACTGTTTTTT
TRBJ2-7 TRBV28 few TRBD2 CASRPPGLALYEQYF TGTGCCAGCAGACCCCCGGGACTAGCATTATACGAGCAGTACTTC
TRBJ2-2 TRBV15 few - CATSRAGRTGELFF TGTGCCACCAGCAGAGCAGGGAGGACCGGGGAGCTGTTTTTT
TRBJ2-2 TRBV10-3 - TRBD1 CAIGQGAPGELFF TGTGCCATCGGGCAGGGGGCCCCCGGGGAGCTGTTTTTT
TRBJ1-6 TRBV7-9 - TRBD1 CASSGTGGSNSPLHF TGTGCCAGCAGTGGGACAGGGGGAAGCAATTCACCCCTCCACTTT
TRBJ1-1 TRBV11-2 few TRBD1 CASSLETGGDAEAFF TGTGCCAGCAGTCTGGAGACAGGGGGAGACGCTGAAGCTTTCTTT
TRBJ2-1 TRBV7-3 - - CASSLTRGGANEQFF TGTGCCAGCAGCTTGACTAGGGGGGGGGCCAATGAGCAGTTCTTC
TRBJ1-3 TRBV11-2 - - CASSLGQHSGNTIYF TGTGCCAGCAGCCTCGGACAGCACTCTGGAAACACCATATATTTT
TRBJ2-3 TRBV5-1 - TRBD2 CASSLGGLAGGRITDTQYF TGCGCCAGCAGCTTGGGGGGACTAGCGGGGGGCCGAATCACAGATACGCAGTATTTT
TRBJ2-7 TRBV5-6 - - CASSPPGGREQYF TGTGCCAGCAGCCCACCTGGAGGGAGGGAGCAGTACTTC
TRBJ2-1 TRBV14 many TRBD2 CASGWGGSYNEQFF TGTGCCAGCGGGTGGGGGGGATCCTACAATGAGCAGTTCTTC
TRBJ2-5 TRBV15 few - CATSPRAEETQYF TGTGCCACCAGCCCGAGAGCCGAAGAGACCCAGTACTTC
TRBJ2-2 TRBV9 many - CASSVKPRGTGELFF TGTGCCAGCAGCGTAAAGCCCCGGGGGACCGGGGAGCTGTTTTTT
TRBJ2-7 TRBV11-2 - - CASSFEQCYEQYF TGTGCCAGCAGCTTTGAACAGTGCTACGAGCAGTACTTC
TRBJ1-4 TRBV7-9 many - CASGRGWATNEKLFF TGTGCCAGCGGGCGTGGGTGGGCAACTAATGAAAAACTGTTTTTT
TRBJ2-7 TRBV19 - - CASSITDGYEQYF TGTGCCAGTAGTATTACCGACGGCTACGAGCAGTACTTC
TRBJ2-5 TRBV5-1 few TRBD2 CASSWGAGQDTQYF TGCGCCAGCAGCTGGGGAGCGGGGCAAGACACCCAGTACTTC
TRBJ2-3 TRBV10-2 medium-sized - CASSDSTDTQYF TGCGCCAGCAGTGACAGCACAGATACGCAGTATTTT
TRBJ2-3 TRBV18 many - CASSPQASTDTQYF TGTGCCAGCTCACCACAGGCTAGCACAGATACGCAGTATTTT
TRBJ2-1 TRBV19 many - CASKGDDSLYNEQFF TGTGCCAGTAAAGGGGACGATAGTCTCTACAATGAGCAGTTCTTC
TRBJ2-6 TRBV20-1 - - CSASRGGAGANVLTF TGCAGTGCTAGTAGGGGTGGAGCAGGGGCCAACGTCCTGACTTTC
TRBJ2-7 TRBV3-1 few - CASSQERNGRIYEQYF TGTGCCAGCAGCCAAGAAAGGAACGGGAGAATTTACGAGCAGTACTTC
TRBJ1-1 TRBV18 - - CASSPYVTSEAFF TGTGCCAGCTCACCATACGTAACATCTGAAGCTTTCTTT
TRBJ1-2 TRBV4-3 - - CASSQGSSGIGYTF TGCGCCAGCAGCCAAGGATCTAGCGGGATTGGCTACACCTTC
TRBJ1-2 TRBV20-1 - - CSTRPTKANYGYTF TGCAGCACTAGACCTACGAAAGCTAACTATGGCTACACCTTC
TRBJ2-7 TRBV12-3/TRBV12-4 few TRBD2 CALRAGGEQYF TGTGCACTCCGAGCGGGGGGAGAGCAGTACTTC
TRBJ2-1 TRBV12-3/TRBV12-4 many TRBD2 CASSYRTSGVGNEQFF TGTGCCAGCAGTTACCGGACTAGCGGGGTTGGCAATGAGCAGTTCTTC
TRBJ1-6 TRBV7-3 - TRBD1 CASSLERDRGPLHF TGTGCCAGCAGCCTTGAAAGGGACAGGGGACCCCTCCACTTT
TRBJ2-1 TRBV6-7 many - CASNPGREQFF TGTGCCTCCAACCCTGGAAGGGAGCAGTTCTTC
TRBJ2-5 TRBV20-1 few TRBD2 CSADSGRAESETQYF TGCAGTGCTGACAGCGGGAGGGCCGAGTCAGAGACCCAGTACTTC
TRBJ2-2 TRBV14 - - CASSQDWGGTGGELFF TGTGCCAGCAGCCAAGATTGGGGTGGGACCGGCGGGGAGCTGTTTTTT
TRBJ1-4 TRBV20-1 - - CSARSPAIWPHLRFGDKLFF -
TRBJ2-5 TRBV11-2 - TRBD2 CASSPTGLAGGQGETQYF TGTGCCAGCAGCCCCACGGGACTAGCGGGAGGTCAGGGGGAGACCCAGTACTTC
TRBJ2-5 TRBV18 many - CASSPSGRNQETQYF TGTGCCAGCTCACCTTCCGGACGGAACCAAGAGACCCAGTACTTC
TRBJ1-6 TRBV7-2 - - CASSNYRVEESPLHF TGTGCCAGCAGCAACTACAGGGTGGAAGAGTCACCCCTCCACTTT